This note documents a single TCR beta chain sequence. Its cognate antigen is unknown. Profiled with immunoSEQ multiplex PCR; TCRdb holds only in-frame clones, not every one. This table has roughly 240,000 clones, roughly 90% appearing once. This entry is derived from a study of Ad26.COV2.S vaccination and SARS-CoV-2 variants. Across the study: The donor was enrolled in the Ad26.COV2.S arm of the COV1001 trial.

General study results and limits: Placebo recipients had lower spike-specific TCR breadth than vaccine recipients.

Treatment indicated: roughly 18 received Ad26.COV2.S at low or high dose, single or two shots; roughly 5 received placebo; per-sample allocation not given. After the first vaccine or placebo injection, samples were drawn on day 63. The material sequenced was peripheral blood, taken in a trial of Ad26.COV2.S vaccine versus placebo. This TCR came from a person aged 18-65 years who received the Ad26.COV2.S COVID-19 vaccine or a placebo.

CDR3 nucleotide sequence: TGTGCCAGCAGAACACAGGGGAACACTGAAGCTTTCTTT. Residues: CASRTQGNTEAFF. The chain couples TRBV11-2 to TRBJ1-1, with D maybe TRBD1 (6 bases). CDR1 and CDR2 from the germline V gene are SGHAT and FQNNGV. CDR3 size: 13 residues. Trimming took 6 bases from V and 1 from J, leaving 9 bases between them. Combining the CDR3 with reference TRBV11-2 and TRBJ1-1 gives the whole variable domain EAGVAQSPRYKIIEKRQSVAFWCNPISGHATLYWYQQILGQGPKLLIQFQNNGVVDDSQLPKDRFSAERLKGVDSTLKIQPAKLEDSAVYLCASRTQGNTEAFFGQGTRLTVV.